Following are 24 T cell receptor beta chains from one sample sequenced in a study of T cells after yellow fever vaccination. TCRdb redid the calling of the 5' RACE reads with MiXCR, one entry per CDR3 protein. The sample yields hundreds of thousands of distinct CDR3 sequences, 8.5% to 10% seen once. The sequencing used CD4+ T cells sorted from PBMCs, collected 5 days after the yellow fever booster vaccination. The receptors were gathered from a man younger than 30 who received the YFV17D yellow fever vaccine.

This clonotype was seen repeatedly, ten times or more. The chain joins TRBV6-1 to TRBJ1-5, with 11 nucleotides matching TRBD1. The CDR3 spans 15 residues. J was trimmed by 7 bases and V by 6 bases; bases with no gene match: 8. Looked up from germline, CDR1 is MNHNS and CDR2 is SASEGT. The CDR3 DNA is TGTGCCAGCAGGACCGGACAGGGGGCCGGACAGCCCCAGCATTTT. Protein sequence: CASRTGQGAGQPQHF.

V usage is TRBV10-3 and J usage is TRBJ2-3; TRBD1 agrees at 8 bases. The CDR3 sequence is 14 residues long. The V segment lost 8 bases and the J segment 2 bases; nucleotides outside the gene matches: 6. In germline, CDR1 is ENHRY, CDR2 SYGVKD. CDR3 DNA: TGTGCCATCGGGGGACAGGACCTCACAGATACGCAGTATTTT. Translation gives CAIGGQDLTDTQYF.

J is TRBJ1-5 and V is TRBV20-1; the D gene is possibly TRBD1 (5 bases). The length of the CDR3 is 13 residues. Germline CDR1 reads DFQATT; CDR2 reads SNEGSKA (reference sequence). Between the trimmed V and J ends, which lost 3 bases and 4 bases, there was a span of 10 bases. The CDR3, as DNA: TGCAGTGCTAGTAGGGGTTGGAATCAGCCCCAGCATTTT. This encodes CSASRGWNQPQHF.

This clonotype was seen many times. The rearrangement uses TRBV15 and TRBJ1-5, with D tentatively TRBD1 (5 bases). From germline, CDR1 is LNHNV and CDR2 YYDKDF (reference sequence). V lost 1 base, J lost 8 bases, and 12 bases lay in between. The CDR3 has 14 amino acids. This CDR3 reads CATSRAHEGKPQHF. In nucleotides, the CDR3 is TGTGCCACCAGCAGAGCCCACGAGGGGAAGCCCCAGCATTTT.

The rearrangement joins TRBV20-1 to TRBJ1-1; D perhaps matches TRBD1 (5 bases). The CDR3 is 13 amino acids. The germline V and J ends were trimmed by 2 bases and 4 bases, with 11 bases remaining between them. Germline CDR1 is DFQATT and CDR2 is SNEGSKA (reference sequence). The CDR3 region has the DNA TGCAGTGCTAGATGGGGGTGGGGCACTGAAGCTTTCTTT. Its protein is CSARWGWGTEAFF.

V usage is TRBV28 and J usage is TRBJ2-7; D may correspond to TRBD1 or TRBD2 (5 bases each). Germline V gene lookup returns CDR1 MDHEN and CDR2 SYDVKM. The V end was cut by 6 bases, the J end by 0 bases, with 18 bases between. This CDR3 is 16 amino acids long. CDR3 sequence reads: CASSPSGTLSSYEQYV. In DNA, the CDR3 is TGTGCCAGCAGCCCTTCCGGGACGCTCAGCTCCTACGAGCAGTACGTC.

There are many counts of this clonotype. This chain connects TRBV7-2 to TRBJ2-3; 8 bases agree with TRBD1. The germline V gene encodes CDR1 SGHTA and CDR2 FQGNSA. V shed 3 bases and J 0 bases; nucleotides not matched to a gene: 2. CDR3 length: 15 amino acids. In DNA, the CDR3 is TGTGCCAGCAGCTTTCGGACAGGGAGCACAGATACGCAGTATTTT. Amino acids: CASSFRTGSTDTQYF.

The genes are TRBV7-3 and TRBJ2-7, with TRBD2 matching 7 bases. From germline, CDR1 is SGHTA and CDR2 FQGTGA. J was trimmed by 2 bases and V by 0 bases; bases with no gene match: 1. The CDR3 runs to 14 residues. CDR3 bases: TGTGCCAGCAGCTTAACAGCGGGGCCCTACGAGCAGTACTTC. Translated: CASSLTAGPYEQYF.

This clonotype has just a few counts. This chain connects TRBV7-9 to TRBJ2-1, with a weak D call TRBD2 (5 bases). The CDR3 loop spans 14 amino acids. Looked up from germline, CDR1 is SEHNR and CDR2 is FQNEAQ (reference sequence). Deletions cut 1 base from V and 5 bases from J, with 9 bases between. The CDR3 bases are TGTGCCAGCAGCTTAGTTCGAGCGGACAATGAGCAGTTCTTC. Protein sequence: CASSLVRADNEQFF.

The chain recombines TRBV20-1 with TRBJ2-3, with a possible D match to TRBD1 (6 bases). Trimming stripped 5 bases from V and 6 bases from J, with 24 bases between. This CDR3 is 16 amino acids long. Germline loops: CDR1 DFQATT, CDR2 SNEGSKA (reference sequence). This CDR3 is CSALRTSRGERDTQYF. The CDR3 DNA follows: TGCAGTGCTTTAAGGACATCCAGGGGTGAGAGGGATACGCAGTATTTT.

The genes are TRBV12-3 or TRBV12-4 and TRBJ1-5; D call uncertain. The CDR3 covers 14 residues. The germline V and J ends were trimmed by 3 bases and 11 bases, with 17 bases remaining between them. CDR3 nucleotide sequence: TGTGCCAGCAGTTTTGGTCAGAGGGCGAGGGCCCAGCATTTT. Encoded protein: CASSFGQRARAQHF.

This clonotype was counted at least ten times. This chain uses TRBV5-4 with TRBJ2-5; 7 nucleotides match TRBD1. The V and J ends lost 7 bases and 3 bases, in that order; junction bases with no gene match: 6. Looked up from germline, CDR1 is SGHNT and CDR2 is YYREEE (reference sequence). This CDR3 contains 13 residues. The CDR3 protein is CASAPGTEETQYF. Written as DNA, the CDR3 is TGTGCCAGCGCCCCCGGGACAGAAGAGACCCAGTACTTC.

This clonotype was seen many times. The chain recombines TRBV4-3 with TRBJ2-3; D possibly corresponds to TRBD2 (5 bases). This CDR3 contains 15 residues. From germline, CDR1 is LGHNA and CDR2 YSLEER. Trimming shortened V by 3 bases and J by 6 bases, and 16 bases separated the two germline ends. The CDR3 coding sequence is TGCGCCAGCAGCCAGGACTTGTCGGAGGTTGATACGCAGTATTTT. Its protein is CASSQDLSEVDTQYF.

This clonotype turned up a few times. The chain combines TRBV12-3 or TRBV12-4 with TRBJ1-1; tentatively, D is TRBD1 (5 bases). CDR3 length: 13 amino acids. V was clipped by 5 bases and J by 6 bases, with 13 bases between them. The CDR3, as DNA: TGTGCCAGCAGTCCCATGGGGGTCGCTGAAGCTTTCTTT. Translation gives CASSPMGVAEAFF.

The rearrangement joins TRBV11-2 to TRBJ2-1, with D perhaps TRBD2 (6 bases). Germline CDR1 reads SGHAT; CDR2 reads FQNNGV. V was clipped by 3 bases and J by 7 bases, with 31 bases between them. The CDR3 runs to 20 residues. CDR3 bases: TGTGCCAGCAGCTTGACACGGGGACTGAAGGCCACCATTATAATTAATGAGCAGTTCTTC. Amino acid sequence: CASSLTRGLKATIIINEQFF.

The V and J genes are TRBV6-2 or TRBV6-3 and TRBJ2-5; D is undetermined. The CDR3 is 16 amino acids. Trimming took 4 bases from V and 4 from J, leaving 19 bases between them. Looked up from germline, CDR1 is MNHEY and CDR2 is SVGEGT. The DNA of the CDR3 is TGTGCCAGCAGTTTCGTCGGAAGGGCCTTTGGAGAGACCCAGTACTTC. Translating it yields CASSFVGRAFGETQYF.

The sample holds a few counts of this clonotype. The chain couples TRBV3-1 to TRBJ2-5, with 10 nucleotides matching TRBD1. The CDR3 extends over 15 amino acids. CDR1 LGHDT and CDR2 YNNKEL come from the germline V gene (reference sequence). J lost 0 bases, V lost 4 bases, and 2 bases had no gene match. CDR3 amino acids: CASSPGQGHQETQYF. CDR3 in DNA: TGTGCCAGCAGCCCGGGACAGGGGCACCAAGAGACCCAGTACTTC.

This chain links TRBV28 with TRBJ1-2; D is possibly TRBD1 (5 bases). This CDR3 has 12 amino acids. V was shortened by 7 bases and J by 8 bases, with 14 bases between the two germline ends. Germline V lookup: CDR1 MDHEN, CDR2 SYDVKM. The CDR3 sequence: CASNVRGPGYTF. The CDR3 DNA sequence: TGTGCCAGCAACGTTAGGGGTCCGGGCTACACCTTC.

In this sample, this clonotype turned up a few times. The V gene is TRBV7-2, the J gene TRBJ1-3; D unclear. With 5 bases removed from V and 4 bases from J, the gap between germline ends came to 18 bases. In germline, CDR1 is SGHTA, CDR2 FQGNSA. CDR3 length equals 16 residues. CDR3 DNA: TGTGCCAGCAGCCCACGATATCCTTCCTCCGGAAACACCATATATTTT. Protein: CASSPRYPSSGNTIYF. The full variable domain, completed using reference TRBV7-2 and TRBJ1-3, is GAGVSQSPSNKVTEKGKDVELRCDPISGHTALYWYRQSLGQGLEFLIYFQGNSAPDKSGLPSDRFSAERTGGSVSTLTIQRTQQEDSAVYLCASSPRYPSSGNTIYFGEGSWLTVV.

This clonotype was detected a few times. The J gene is TRBJ1-4, the V gene TRBV7-2; D gene uncertain. Per the germline V gene, CDR1 is SGHTA and CDR2 is FQGNSA. CDR3 length: 14 amino acids. Trimming took 4 bases from V and 6 from J, leaving 12 bases between them. CDR3 nucleotides: TGTGCCAGCAGCTCCGCACACGGCGATGAAAAACTGTTTTTT. Protein product: CASSSAHGDEKLFF.

The J gene is TRBJ2-7, the V gene TRBV5-6; 11 bases agree with TRBD1. Germline V gene lookup returns CDR1 SGHDT and CDR2 YYEEEE. Trimming removed 4 bases from V and 3 bases from J; junction bases left unmatched: 6. CDR3 length: 15 residues. The CDR3 region has the DNA TGTGCCAGCAGCCCCGGGACAGGGGGGGACTACGAGCAGTACTTC. Translation: CASSPGTGGDYEQYF.

The genes are TRBV6-2 or TRBV6-3 and TRBJ2-2; D remains unclear. Germline V CDR1 and CDR2: MNHEY, SVGEGT. This CDR3 is built from 12 residues. Trimming shortened V by 8 bases and J by 5 bases, and 9 bases separated the two germline ends. The DNA for the CDR3 is TGTGCCAGCGGGATCAGTACCGGGGAGCTGTTTTTT. It codes for CASGISTGELFF.

This clonotype showed up just a few times. This chain connects TRBV11-2 to TRBJ1-1, with D maybe TRBD1 (5 bases). V lost 5 bases, J lost 1 base, and 14 bases lay in between. The CDR3 is 15 residues long. The germline V gene has CDR1 SGHAT and CDR2 FQNNGV. The CDR3 bases are TGTGCCAGCAGCCGCCGGACAACAGAGAACACTGAAGCTTTCTTT. Residues: CASSRRTTENTEAFF.

In its sample, this clonotype was seen a few times. This rearrangement joins TRBV20-1 to TRBJ1-1; 10 positions match TRBD1. From germline, CDR1 is DFQATT and CDR2 SNEGSKA (reference sequence). Losses at the gene ends were 5 bases for V and 10 bases for J; bases not matched to a gene: 16. This CDR3 has 15 residues. The DNA for the CDR3 is TGCAGTGCTCCTCGACCGGGACAGGGGATGGAGGGAGCTTTCTTT. Its translation is CSAPRPGQGMEGAFF.